Below are 14 T cell receptor beta chains sequenced from a single sample in a study of blood T cell repertoires in COVID-19. Clones were sequenced by immunoSEQ multiplex PCR, and TCRdb holds only the in-frame ones, with some missing. Of roughly 160,000 clones in the sample, around nine tenths are singletons; the top ten hold 2% to 3%. Material: peripheral blood. All receptors derive from a woman of 80 years or more with COVID-19, enrolled during active disease.

The chain couples TRBV4-3 to TRBJ2-1; D is possibly TRBD2 (5 bases). V lost 0 bases, J lost 8 bases, and 11 bases lay in between. Germline CDR1 and CDR2: LGHNA and YSLEER. The CDR3 runs 14 residues. The CDR3 DNA follows: TGCGCCAGCAGCCAAGATACCTCTAGCCATGAGCAGTTCTTC. Translation: CASSQDTSSHEQFF.

The chain is built from TRBV6-5 and TRBJ2-5, with D perhaps matching TRBD2 (6 bases). The CDR3 runs to 15 residues. The germline V gene has CDR1 MNHEY and CDR2 SVGAGI. The ends were cut back, 6 bases at V and 1 base at J, with 15 bases in the middle. CDR3 residues: CASRDHSGPQETQYF. In DNA, the CDR3 is TGTGCCAGCAGAGATCATAGCGGCCCCCAAGAGACCCAGTACTTC.

DNA of the CDR3: TGCGCCAGCAGCCAAGCGCACAGGGGCTCTGGGGCCAACGTCCTGACTTTC. It encodes CASSQAHRGSGANVLTF. J is TRBJ2-6 and V is TRBV4-3; 7 bases fit TRBD1. CDR3 length: 17 residues. Trimming removed 1 base from V and 0 bases from J; junction bases left unmatched: 3. The V gene's germline CDR1 is LGHNA and CDR2 YSLEER.

The chain links TRBV5-6 to TRBJ1-3, with TRBD1 matching 7 bases. Trimming removed 4 bases from V and 8 bases from J; junction bases left unmatched: 9. The CDR3 extends over 14 amino acids. CDR1 SGHDT and CDR2 YYEEEE come from the germline V gene. The CDR3 coding sequence is TGTGCCAGCAGCCTACGACAGGGCCCGGACACCATATATTTT. It yields the protein CASSLRQGPDTIYF.

The chain recombines TRBV7-2 with TRBJ1-5; the match to TRBD1 covers 10 bases. CDR1 SGHTA and CDR2 FQGNSA come from the germline V gene. V lost 4 bases, J lost 2 bases, and 2 bases stayed unmatched. The CDR3 spans 15 residues. The CDR3 nucleotides are TGTGCCAGCAGCTGGGACAGGGGTCGCAATCAGCCCCAGCATTTT. It specifies CASSWDRGRNQPQHF.

V and J are TRBV10-3 and TRBJ1-5, with D possibly TRBD1 on 6 matching bases. Trimming shortened V by 9 bases and J by 7 bases, and 19 bases separated the two germline ends. Germline CDR1 ENHRY, CDR2 SYGVKD. The CDR3 contains 14 residues. The CDR3 here is CAIGEGGAEQPQHF. The CDR3 bases are TGTGCCATAGGCGAAGGGGGGGCTGAACAGCCCCAGCATTTT.

The chain recombines TRBV4-3 with TRBJ2-7; D is ambiguous. The V gene's germline CDR1 is LGHNA and CDR2 YSLEER. The CDR3 loop spans 15 amino acids. V was cut by 1 base and J by 3 bases, with 13 bases left in between. Written as DNA, the CDR3 is TGCGCCAGCAGCCAAGCCGCAGGAACCCTCTACGAGCAGTACTTC. Its protein product is CASSQAAGTLYEQYF.

The rearrangement uses TRBV5-6 and TRBJ1-2; D not resolved. Germline CDR1 SGHDT, CDR2 YYEEEE. The CDR3 length is 13 residues. Trimming took off 5 bases at V and 4 bases at J, with 12 bases between the two ends. The CDR3 loop is CASRYGRAYGYTF. In DNA form, the CDR3 reads TGTGCCAGCAGGTATGGGCGGGCCTATGGCTACACCTTC.

The V and J genes are TRBV7-3 and TRBJ2-3, with D perhaps matching TRBD1 (5 bases). Trimming shortened V by 2 bases and J by 0 bases, and 9 bases separated the two germline ends. The CDR3 is 15 amino acids. Germline-derived CDR1 and CDR2 are SGHTA and FQGTGA. Here the CDR3 DNA reads TGTGCCAGCAGCTTAGGACACCATAGCACAGATACGCAGTATTTT. Residues: CASSLGHHSTDTQYF.

Comment on this clone: One end of the junction fails to match germline, which may point to a read error. This chain joins TRBV7-7 and TRBJ2-2; D unresolved. Germline CDR1 reads SSHAT; CDR2 reads FNYEAQ (reference sequence). The CDR3 spans 13 residues. This CDR3 reads CASSPSRAGELFF. The CDR3 DNA reads as TGTGCTAGCAGCCCGAGTCGTGCCGGGGAGCTGTTTTTT.

The chain uses TRBV5-1 and TRBJ2-1, with 9 bases lining up with TRBD2. The CDR3 sequence is 15 residues long. Germline CDR1 and CDR2: SGHRS and YFSETQ. The trim removed 5 bases at V and 4 bases at J, leaving 7 bases unmatched. CDR3 sequence: CASRRAGGEYNEQFF. The CDR3 DNA reads TGCGCCAGCAGAAGGGCGGGAGGGGAGTACAATGAGCAGTTCTTC.

This sequence joins TRBV20-1 and TRBJ1-2; 7 bases match TRBD1. The CDR3 sequence is 11 residues long. V lost 4 bases, J lost 6 bases, and 2 bases stayed unmatched. Germline V gene sequence: CDR1 DFQATT, CDR2 SNEGSKA (reference sequence). The CDR3 nucleotides are TGCAGTGCTACAGGGGGGAATGGCTACACCTTC. Translating gives CSATGGNGYTF.

The genes are TRBV29-1 and TRBJ1-2, with D maybe TRBD1 (6 bases). V shed 5 bases and J shed 4 bases, with 11 bases lying between them. The length of the CDR3 is 12 residues. CDR1 is SQVTM and CDR2 is ANQGSEA in the germline V gene. CDR3 sequence reads: CSVRDNTYGYTF. The CDR3 bases are TGCAGCGTTCGGGACAACACCTATGGCTACACCTTC.

The rearrangement uses TRBV19 and TRBJ2-7; D possibly corresponds to TRBD1 (5 bases). The CDR3 consists of 15 residues. V was cut by 6 bases and J by 0 bases, with 15 bases left in between. Per germline, CDR1 LNHDA and CDR2 SQIVND (reference sequence). The CDR3 loop is CASRGRVSDSYEQYF. The CDR3 DNA reads as TGTGCCAGTAGGGGGCGAGTTTCCGACTCCTACGAGCAGTACTTC.